This T cell receptor beta chain emerged from a study of shared clonotypes between healthy human individuals. Germline CDR1 SGHVS, CDR2 FNYEAQ. Germline trimming cut 2 bases from V and 1 base from J; bases unmatched to any gene: 13. The CDR3 is 18 residues long. Deep level was the assay's run setting. Data came from immunoSEQ multiplex PCR; TCRdb stores just in-frame clones and leaves some out. Of some 2.1 million clones listed, about 94% are singletons. As defined, naive CD8 cells were CD45RO-negative and positively selected for CCR7, with terminally differentiated effector memory CD45RA+ cells excluded. The donor cohort consisted entirely of Caucasian adults residing in Nashville, Tennessee. Points from the study as a whole: Sharing of clonotypes among donors was expected to vary with sequencing depth. Non-shared clonotypes showed lower generation probabilities than clonotypes common to all four donors.

In regard to this clone: No antigen is known for it.

The V and J genes are TRBV7-6 and TRBJ2-7, with 8 bases that match TRBD1. Sample: naive CD8+ T cells sorted from blood. The source of this sequence is a man aged 18 to 30 in good health. CDR3 sequence (DNA): TGTGCCAGCAGCTTAAAGGCCGTGACAGGGGTTTGGTCCTACGAGCAGTACTTC. It is translated as CASSLKAVTGVWSYEQYF.